The count of the clone carrying this T cell receptor beta chain is one. The data belong to a study of blood T cell repertoires in COVID-19. About the research overall: T cells, B-cell-depleted T cells, or PBMCs provided the cDNA or gDNA that served as material.

The germline V gene has CDR1 MNHEY and CDR2 SVGAGI. The CDR3 is made up of 15 amino acids. Trimming removed 2 bases from V and 8 bases from J; junction bases left unmatched: 1. Per the original data handling: Amplification from reference gene primers served as the basis for estimated nucleated cell counts. Clones were sequenced by immunoSEQ multiplex PCR, and TCRdb holds only the in-frame ones, with some missing. Clonal size and the V and J genes are those of that table, whereas D and trimming came from the DNA. This table has around 190,000 clones, about 85% appearing once. Sequenced input: peripheral blood. This chain connects TRBV6-5 to TRBJ2-1, with TRBD2 identical over 15 bases. This receptor was taken from an elderly woman with acute or convalescent COVID-19. Here the CDR3 DNA reads TGTGCCAGCAGTTACCGGACTAGCGGGAGGGATGAGCAGTTCTTC. Amino acids: CASSYRTSGRDEQFF.